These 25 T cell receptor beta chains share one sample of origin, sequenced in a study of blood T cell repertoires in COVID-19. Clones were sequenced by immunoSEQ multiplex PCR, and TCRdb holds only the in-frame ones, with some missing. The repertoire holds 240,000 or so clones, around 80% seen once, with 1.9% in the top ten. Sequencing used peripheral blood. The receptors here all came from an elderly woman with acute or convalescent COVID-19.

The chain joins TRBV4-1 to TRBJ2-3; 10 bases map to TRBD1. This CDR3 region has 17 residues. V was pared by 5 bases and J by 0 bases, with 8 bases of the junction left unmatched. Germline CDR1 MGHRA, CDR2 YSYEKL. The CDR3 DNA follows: TGCGCCAGCAGCACCCGACAGGGGGCCACTAGCACAGATACGCAGTATTTT. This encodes CASSTRQGATSTDTQYF.

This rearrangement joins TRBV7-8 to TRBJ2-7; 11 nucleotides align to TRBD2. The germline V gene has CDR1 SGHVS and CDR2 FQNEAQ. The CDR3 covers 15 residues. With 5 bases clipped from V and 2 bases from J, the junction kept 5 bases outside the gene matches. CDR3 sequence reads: CASSPLAGGPYEQYF. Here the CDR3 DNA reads TGTGCCAGCAGCCCGCTAGCGGGAGGACCCTACGAGCAGTACTTC.

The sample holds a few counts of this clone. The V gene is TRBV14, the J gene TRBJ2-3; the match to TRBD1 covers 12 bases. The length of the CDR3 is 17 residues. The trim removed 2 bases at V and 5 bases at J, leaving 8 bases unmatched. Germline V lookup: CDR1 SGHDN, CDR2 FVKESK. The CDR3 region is CASSQSLGQGAGDTQYF. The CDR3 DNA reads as TGTGCCAGCAGCCAATCATTGGGACAGGGGGCAGGAGATACGCAGTATTTT.

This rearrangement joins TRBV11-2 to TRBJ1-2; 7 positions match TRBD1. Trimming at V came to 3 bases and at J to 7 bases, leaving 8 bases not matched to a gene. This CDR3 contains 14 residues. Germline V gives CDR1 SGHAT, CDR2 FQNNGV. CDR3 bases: TGTGCCAGCAGCTTTGCTGGACAGGAAGGTGGCTACACCTTC. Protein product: CASSFAGQEGGYTF.

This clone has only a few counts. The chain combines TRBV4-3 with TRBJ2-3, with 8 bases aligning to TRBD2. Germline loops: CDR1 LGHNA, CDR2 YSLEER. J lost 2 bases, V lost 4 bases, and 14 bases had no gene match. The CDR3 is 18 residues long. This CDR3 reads CASSPLAIGGGLTDTQYF. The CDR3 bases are TGCGCCAGCAGCCCTCTTGCGATCGGGGGGGGCCTCACAGATACGCAGTATTTT.

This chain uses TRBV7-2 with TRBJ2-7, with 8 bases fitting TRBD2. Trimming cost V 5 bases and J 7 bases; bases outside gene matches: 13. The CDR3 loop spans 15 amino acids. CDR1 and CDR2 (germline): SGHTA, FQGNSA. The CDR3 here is CASSPGPFREGEQYF. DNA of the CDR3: TGTGCCAGCAGCCCAGGACCTTTTCGGGAGGGTGAGCAGTACTTC.

Here the CDR3 reads CASSYSGGITEAFF. CDR3 nucleotides: TGTGCCAGCAGCTACTCAGGGGGTATCACTGAAGCTTTCTTT. This chain uses TRBV3-1 (or the pseudogene TRBV3-2) with TRBJ1-1, with 7 bases that match TRBD1. CDR3 length: 14 residues. The germline V gene encodes CDR1 LGHDT and CDR2 YNNKEL (reference sequence). V trimming: 5 bases; J trimming: 4 bases; junction bases outside the gene matches: 7.

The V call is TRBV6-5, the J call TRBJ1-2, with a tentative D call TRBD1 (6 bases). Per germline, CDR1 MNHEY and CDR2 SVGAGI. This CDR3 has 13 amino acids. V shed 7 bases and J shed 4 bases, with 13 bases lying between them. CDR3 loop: CASTIDRSYGYTF. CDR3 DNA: TGTGCCAGCACTATAGACAGGAGCTATGGCTACACCTTC.

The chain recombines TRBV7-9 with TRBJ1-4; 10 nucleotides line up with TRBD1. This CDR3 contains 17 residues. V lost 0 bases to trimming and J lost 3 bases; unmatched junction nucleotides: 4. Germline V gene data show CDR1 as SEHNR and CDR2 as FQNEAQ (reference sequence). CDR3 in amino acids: CASSLAAGTGANEKLFF. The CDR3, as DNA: TGTGCCAGCAGCTTAGCGGCGGGGACAGGGGCTAATGAAAAACTGTTTTTT.

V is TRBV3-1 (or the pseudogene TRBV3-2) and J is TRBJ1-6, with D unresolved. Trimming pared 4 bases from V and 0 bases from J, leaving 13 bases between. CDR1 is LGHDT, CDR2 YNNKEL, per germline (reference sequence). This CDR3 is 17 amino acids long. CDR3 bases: TGTGCCAGCAGCCTTAACCGGGTGAGCTCCTATAATTCACCCCTCCACTTT. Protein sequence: CASSLNRVSSYNSPLHF.

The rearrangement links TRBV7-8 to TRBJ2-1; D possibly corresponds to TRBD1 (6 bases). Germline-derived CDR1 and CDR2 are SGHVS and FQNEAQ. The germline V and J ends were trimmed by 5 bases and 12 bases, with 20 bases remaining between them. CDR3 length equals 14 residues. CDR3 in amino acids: CASSVSNRVLGQFF. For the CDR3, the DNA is TGTGCCAGCAGCGTATCGAACAGGGTGTTGGGGCAGTTCTTC.

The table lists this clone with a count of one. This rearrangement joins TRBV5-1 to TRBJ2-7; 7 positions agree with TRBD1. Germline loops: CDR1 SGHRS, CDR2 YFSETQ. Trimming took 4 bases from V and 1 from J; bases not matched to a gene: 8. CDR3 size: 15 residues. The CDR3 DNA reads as TGCGCCAGCAGCGTGGCCGGGACAGCTTCCTACGAGCAGTACTTC. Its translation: CASSVAGTASYEQYF.

For the CDR3, the DNA is TGCGCCAGCAGCTTGGGGGGAAGTAGCGGAAAAGAGACCCAGTACTTC. Translating it yields CASSLGGSSGKETQYF. The rearrangement uses TRBV5-1 and TRBJ2-5, with a possible D match to TRBD2 (6 bases). In germline, CDR1 is SGHRS, CDR2 YFSETQ. The CDR3 is 16 residues long. Trimming stripped 0 bases from V and 3 bases from J, with 15 bases between.

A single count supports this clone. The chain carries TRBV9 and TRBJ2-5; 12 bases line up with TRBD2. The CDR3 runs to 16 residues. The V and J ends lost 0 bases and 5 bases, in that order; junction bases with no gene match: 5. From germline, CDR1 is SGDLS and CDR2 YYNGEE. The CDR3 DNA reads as TGTGCCAGCAGCGTAGGTGGACTAGCGGGAAGGGAGACCCAGTACTTC. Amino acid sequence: CASSVGGLAGRETQYF.

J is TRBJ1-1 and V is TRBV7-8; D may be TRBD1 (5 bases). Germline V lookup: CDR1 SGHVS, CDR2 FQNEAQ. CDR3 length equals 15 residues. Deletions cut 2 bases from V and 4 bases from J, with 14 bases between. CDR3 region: CASSLYLGGGTEAFF. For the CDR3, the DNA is TGTGCCAGCAGCTTATATCTGGGGGGAGGCACTGAAGCTTTCTTT.

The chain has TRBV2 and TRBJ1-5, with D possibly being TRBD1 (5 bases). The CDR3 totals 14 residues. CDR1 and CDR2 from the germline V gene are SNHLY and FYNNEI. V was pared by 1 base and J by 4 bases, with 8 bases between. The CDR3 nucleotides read TGTGCCAGCAGTGAAGTGGGGGGTAATCAGCCCCAGCATTTT. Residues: CASSEVGGNQPQHF. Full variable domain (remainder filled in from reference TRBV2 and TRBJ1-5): EPEVTQTPSHQVTQMGQEVILRCVPISNHLYFYWYRQILGQKVEFLVSFYNNEISEKSEIFDDQFSVERPDGSNFTLKIRSTKLEDSAMYFCASSEVGGNQPQHFGDGTRLSIL.

CDR3 in amino acids: CASSFGQGSEQYF. In DNA form, the CDR3 reads TGTGCCAGCAGTTTCGGACAGGGCTCCGAGCAGTACTTC. V usage is TRBV12-3 or TRBV12-4 and J usage is TRBJ2-7, with 8 bases lining up with TRBD1. The V and J ends lost 3 bases and 6 bases, in that order; junction bases with no gene match: 4. The CDR3 runs to 13 residues.

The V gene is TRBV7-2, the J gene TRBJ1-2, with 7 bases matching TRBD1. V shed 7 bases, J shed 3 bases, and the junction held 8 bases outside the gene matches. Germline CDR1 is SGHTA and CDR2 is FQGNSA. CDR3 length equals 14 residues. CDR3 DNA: TGTGCCAGCACCGCTACAGGGGATTACTATGGCTACACCTTC. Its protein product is CASTATGDYYGYTF.

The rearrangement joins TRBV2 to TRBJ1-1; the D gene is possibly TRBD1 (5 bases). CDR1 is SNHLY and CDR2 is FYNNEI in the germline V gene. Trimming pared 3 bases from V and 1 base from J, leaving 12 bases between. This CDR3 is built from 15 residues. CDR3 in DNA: TGTGCCAGCAGTGAGAGAGGCAGGGCGAACACTGAAGCTTTCTTT. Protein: CASSERGRANTEAFF.

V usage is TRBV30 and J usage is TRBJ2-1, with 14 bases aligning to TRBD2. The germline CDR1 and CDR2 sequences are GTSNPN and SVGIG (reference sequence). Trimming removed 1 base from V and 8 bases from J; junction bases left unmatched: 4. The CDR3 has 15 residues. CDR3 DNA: TGTGCCTGGAGTGGACTAGCGGGAGGGCAGGATGAGCAGTTCTTC. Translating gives CAWSGLAGGQDEQFF.

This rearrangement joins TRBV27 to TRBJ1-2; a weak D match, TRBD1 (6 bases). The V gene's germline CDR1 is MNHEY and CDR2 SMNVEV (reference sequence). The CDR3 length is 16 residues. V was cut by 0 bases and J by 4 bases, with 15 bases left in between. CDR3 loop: CASSLSGDRPAYGYTF. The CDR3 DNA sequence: TGTGCCAGCAGTTTATCTGGTGACAGGCCCGCCTATGGCTACACCTTC.

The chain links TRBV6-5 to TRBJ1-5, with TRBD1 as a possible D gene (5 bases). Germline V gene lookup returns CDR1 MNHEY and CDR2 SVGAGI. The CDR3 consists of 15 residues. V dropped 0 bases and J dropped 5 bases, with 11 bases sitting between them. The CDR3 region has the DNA TGTGCCAGCAGTTACTCCCGGGGGAGGGATCAGCCCCAGCATTTT. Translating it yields CASSYSRGRDQPQHF.

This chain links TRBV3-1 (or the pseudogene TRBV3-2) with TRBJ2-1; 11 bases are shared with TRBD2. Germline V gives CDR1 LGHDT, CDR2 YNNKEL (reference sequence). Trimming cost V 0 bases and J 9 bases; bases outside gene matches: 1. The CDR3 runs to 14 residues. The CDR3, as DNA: TGTGCCAGCAGCCAAGAGGGGACTAGCGGTGAGCAGTTCTTC. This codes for CASSQEGTSGEQFF.

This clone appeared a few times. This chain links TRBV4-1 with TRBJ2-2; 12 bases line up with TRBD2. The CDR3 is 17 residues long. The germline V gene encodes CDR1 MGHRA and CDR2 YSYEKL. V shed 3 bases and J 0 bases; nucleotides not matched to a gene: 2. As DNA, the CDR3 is TGCGCCAGCAGCCAGGGACTAGCGGGCCCGAACACCGGGGAGCTGTTTTTT. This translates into CASSQGLAGPNTGELFF.

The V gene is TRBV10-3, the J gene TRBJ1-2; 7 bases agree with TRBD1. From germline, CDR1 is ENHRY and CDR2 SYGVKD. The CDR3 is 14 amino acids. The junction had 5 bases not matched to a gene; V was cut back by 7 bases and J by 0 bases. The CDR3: CAITRDSANYGYTF. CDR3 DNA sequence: TGTGCCATCACCCGGGACAGCGCTAACTATGGCTACACCTTC.